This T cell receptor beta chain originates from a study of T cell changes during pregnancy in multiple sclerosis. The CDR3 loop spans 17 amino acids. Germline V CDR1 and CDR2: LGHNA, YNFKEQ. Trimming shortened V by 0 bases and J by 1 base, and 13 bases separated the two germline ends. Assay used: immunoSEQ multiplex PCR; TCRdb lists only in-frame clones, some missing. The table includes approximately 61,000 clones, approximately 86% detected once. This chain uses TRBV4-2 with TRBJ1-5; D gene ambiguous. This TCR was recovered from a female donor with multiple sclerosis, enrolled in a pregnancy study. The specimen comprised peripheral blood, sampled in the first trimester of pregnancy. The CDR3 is CASSQDSLGVSNQPQHF. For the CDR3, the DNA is TGTGCCAGCAGCCAAGATTCTCTGGGAGTAAGCAATCAGCCCCAGCATTTT.